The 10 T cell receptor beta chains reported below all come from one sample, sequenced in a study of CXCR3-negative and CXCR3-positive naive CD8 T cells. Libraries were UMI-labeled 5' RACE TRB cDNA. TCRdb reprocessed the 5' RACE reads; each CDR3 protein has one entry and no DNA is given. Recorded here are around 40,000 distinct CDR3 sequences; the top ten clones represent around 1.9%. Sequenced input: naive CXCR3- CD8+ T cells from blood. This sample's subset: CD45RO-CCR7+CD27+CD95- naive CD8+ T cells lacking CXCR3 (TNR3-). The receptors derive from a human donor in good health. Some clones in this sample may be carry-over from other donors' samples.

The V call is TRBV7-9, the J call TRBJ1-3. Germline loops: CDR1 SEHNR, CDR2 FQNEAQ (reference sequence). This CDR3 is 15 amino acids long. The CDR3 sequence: CASSAGTIPGNTIYF. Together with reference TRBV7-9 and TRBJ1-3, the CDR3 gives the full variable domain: DTGVSQNPRHKITKRGQNVTFRCDPISEHNRLYWYRQTLGQGPEFLTYFQNEAQLEKSRLLSDRFSAERPKGSFSTLEIQRTEQGDSAMYLCASSAGTIPGNTIYFGEGSWLTVV.

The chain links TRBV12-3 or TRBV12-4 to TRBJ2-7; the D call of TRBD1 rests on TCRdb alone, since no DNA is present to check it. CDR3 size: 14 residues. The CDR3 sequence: CASRVQGMFYEQYF.

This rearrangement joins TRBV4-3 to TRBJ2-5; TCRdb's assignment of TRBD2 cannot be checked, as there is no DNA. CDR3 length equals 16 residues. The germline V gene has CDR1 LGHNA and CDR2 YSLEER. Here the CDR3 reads CASSQGTSGAQETQYF.

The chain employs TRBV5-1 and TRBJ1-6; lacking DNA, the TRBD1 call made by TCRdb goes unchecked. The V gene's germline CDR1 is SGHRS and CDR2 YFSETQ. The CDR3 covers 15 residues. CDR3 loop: CASSPPGQGSSALHF.

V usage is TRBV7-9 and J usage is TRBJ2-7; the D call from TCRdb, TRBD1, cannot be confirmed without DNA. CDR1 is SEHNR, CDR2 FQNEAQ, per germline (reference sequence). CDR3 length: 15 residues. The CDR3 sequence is CASSLRDDRTYEQYF. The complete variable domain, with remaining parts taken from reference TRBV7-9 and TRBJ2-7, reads DTGVSQNPRHKITKRGQNVTFRCDPISEHNRLYWYRQTLGQGPEFLTYFQNEAQLEKSRLLSDRFSAERPKGSFSTLEIQRTEQGDSAMYLCASSLRDDRTYEQYFGPGTRLTVT.

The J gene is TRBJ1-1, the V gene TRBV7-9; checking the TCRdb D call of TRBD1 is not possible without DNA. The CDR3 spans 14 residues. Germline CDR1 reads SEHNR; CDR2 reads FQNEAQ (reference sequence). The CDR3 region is CASAPPHGLTEAFF.

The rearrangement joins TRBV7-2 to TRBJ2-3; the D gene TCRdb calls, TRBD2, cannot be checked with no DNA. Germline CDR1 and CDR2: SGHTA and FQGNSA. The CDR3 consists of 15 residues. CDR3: CASSFGTSSADTQYF.

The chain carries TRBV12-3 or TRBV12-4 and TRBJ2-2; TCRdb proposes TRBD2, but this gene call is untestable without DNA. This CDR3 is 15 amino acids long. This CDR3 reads CASTWAGTRSGELFF.

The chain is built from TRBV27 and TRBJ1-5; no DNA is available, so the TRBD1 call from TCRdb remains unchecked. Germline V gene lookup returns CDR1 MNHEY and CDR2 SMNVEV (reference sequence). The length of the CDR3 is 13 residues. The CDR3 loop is CASSFGGRQPQHF.

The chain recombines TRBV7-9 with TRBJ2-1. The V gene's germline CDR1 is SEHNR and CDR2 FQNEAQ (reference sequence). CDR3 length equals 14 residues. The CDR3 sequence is CASSLVAKGNEQFF.